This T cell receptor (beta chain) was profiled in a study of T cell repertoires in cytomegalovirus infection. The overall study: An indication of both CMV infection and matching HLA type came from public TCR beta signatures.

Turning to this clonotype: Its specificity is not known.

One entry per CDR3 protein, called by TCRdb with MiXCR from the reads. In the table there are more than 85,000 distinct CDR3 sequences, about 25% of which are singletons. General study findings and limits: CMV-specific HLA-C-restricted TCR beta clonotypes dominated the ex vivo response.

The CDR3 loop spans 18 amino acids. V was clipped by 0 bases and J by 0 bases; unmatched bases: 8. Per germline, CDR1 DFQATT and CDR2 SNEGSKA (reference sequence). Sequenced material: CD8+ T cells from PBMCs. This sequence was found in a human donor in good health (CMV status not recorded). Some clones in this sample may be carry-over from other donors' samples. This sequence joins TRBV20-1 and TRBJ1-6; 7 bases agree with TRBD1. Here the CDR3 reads CSARDHSRGISYNSPLHF. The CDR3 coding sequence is TGCAGTGCTAGAGATCACAGCAGGGGGATCTCCTATAATTCACCCCTCCACTTT.